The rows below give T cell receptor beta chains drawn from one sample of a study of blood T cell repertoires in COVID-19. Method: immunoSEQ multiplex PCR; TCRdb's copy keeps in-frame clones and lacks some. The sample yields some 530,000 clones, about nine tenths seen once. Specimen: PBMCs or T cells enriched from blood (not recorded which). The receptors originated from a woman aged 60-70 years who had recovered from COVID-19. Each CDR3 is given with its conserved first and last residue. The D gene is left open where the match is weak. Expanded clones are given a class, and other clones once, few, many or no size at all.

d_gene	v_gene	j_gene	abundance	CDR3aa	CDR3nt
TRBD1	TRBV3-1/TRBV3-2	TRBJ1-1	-	CASSQTYRGGGWSTEAFF	TGTGCCAGCAGCCAAACCTACAGGGGAGGAGGGTGGAGCACTGAAGCTTTCTTT
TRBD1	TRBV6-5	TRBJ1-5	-	CASSDRGMSNQPQHF	TGTGCCAGCAGCGACAGGGGTATGAGCAATCAGCCCCAGCATTTT
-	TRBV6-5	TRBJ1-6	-	CASSPEAGIISPLHF	TGTGCCAGCAGTCCAGAGGCGGGGATTATTTCACCCCTCCACTTT
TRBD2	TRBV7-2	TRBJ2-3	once	CASSFVAGALDTQYF	TGTGCCAGCAGCTTTGTAGCGGGGGCCCTAGATACGCAGTATTTT
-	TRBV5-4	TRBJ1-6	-	CASSQGTTNNSPLHF	TGTGCCAGCAGCCAGGGGACAACAAATAATTCACCCCTCCACTTT
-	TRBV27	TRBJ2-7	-	CASSLGRRGTEQPIYEQYF	TGTGCCAGCAGTTTAGGGAGGAGAGGGACCGAACAACCGATCTACGAGCAGTACTTC
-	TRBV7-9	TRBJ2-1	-	CASSLGHGGLDEQFF	TGTGCCAGCAGCTTGGGGCATGGGGGGTTGGATGAGCAGTTCTTC
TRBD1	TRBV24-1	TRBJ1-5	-	CATSESGQGGQPQHF	TGTGCCACCAGTGAATCCGGACAGGGAGGTCAGCCCCAGCATTTT
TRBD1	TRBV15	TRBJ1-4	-	CATSRTGQGGEKLFF	TGTGCCACCAGCAGAACTGGACAGGGGGGTGAAAAACTGTTTTTT
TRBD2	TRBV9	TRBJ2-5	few	CASSVGTSGAETQYF	TGTGCCAGCAGCGTAGGGACTAGCGGGGCAGAGACCCAGTACTTC
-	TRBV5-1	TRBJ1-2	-	CASSLLAANYGYTF	TGCGCCAGCAGCTTGTTAGCAGCAAACTATGGCTACACCTTC
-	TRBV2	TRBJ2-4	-	CASSARGSGSIPRLKNIQYF	TGTGCCAGCAGTGCTAGGGGCAGTGGCTCGATCCCCCGCCTCAAAAACATTCAGTACTTC
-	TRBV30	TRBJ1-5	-	CAWSGRNNQPQHF	TGTGCCTGGAGTGGGAGGAACAATCAGCCCCAGCATTTT
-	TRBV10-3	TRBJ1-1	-	CAISERGMNTEAFF	TGTGCCATCAGTGAAAGGGGGATGAACACTGAAGCTTTCTTT